The 28 T cell receptor beta chains below were found in one sample sequenced in a study of T-cell memory formation after mild COVID-19. TCRdb called the 5' RACE reads again in MiXCR, with one record for every CDR3 protein. The repertoire has 400,000 or so distinct CDR3 sequences, 15% to 25% of them found once; the top ten carry about 8.1%. Input material: PBMCs or a T cell subset sorted from them (not recorded which). The receptors come from an adult woman who had mild COVID-19 (a few samples of this study predate the infection). Cell type and time point are not known.

This clonotype was counted a few times. This sequence joins TRBV7-3 and TRBJ1-1, with D uncertain. The germline V gene has CDR1 SGHTA and CDR2 FQGTGA. The CDR3 extends over 13 amino acids. V lost 4 bases and J 2 bases, leaving 8 bases between the germline ends. The DNA for the CDR3 is TGTGCCAGCAGCTCCTCGGCCAACACTGAAGCTTTCTTT. This sequence encodes CASSSSANTEAFF.

This clonotype was observed once. The V call is TRBV3-1, the J call TRBJ2-2; no clear D. The length of the CDR3 is 14 residues. In germline, CDR1 is LGHDT, CDR2 YNNKEL (reference sequence). V lost 7 bases and J lost 4, with 13 bases in between. Written as DNA, the CDR3 is TGTGCCAGCACCCTGGGTTCGTTCACCGGGGAGCTGTTTTTT. Translation gives CASTLGSFTGELFF. The full variable domain, in which reference TRBV3-1 and TRBJ2-2 provide the parts outside the CDR3, is DTAVSQTPKYLVTQMGNDKSIKCEQNLGHDTMYWYKQDSKKFLKIMFSYNNKELIINETVPNRFSPKSPDKAHLNLHINSLELGDSAVYFCASTLGSFTGELFFGEGSRLTVL.

This clonotype was counted between two and nine times. The rearrangement links TRBV5-1 to TRBJ2-1; D tentatively fits TRBD1 or TRBD2 (6 bases each). The V end lost 7 bases, the J end lost 4 bases, and 12 bases lay between the germline ends. The CDR3 runs to 13 residues. Germline V CDR1 and CDR2: SGHRS, YFSETQ. CDR3 region: CASSRGVYNEQFF. CDR3 coding DNA: TGCGCCAGCTCGAGGGGGGTTTACAATGAGCAGTTCTTC.

This clonotype has at least ten counts. The V call is TRBV15, the J call TRBJ2-7; 8 bases agree with TRBD2. The V gene end was trimmed by 3 bases and the J gene end by 7 bases; junction bases not matched to a gene: 5. CDR1 LNHNV and CDR2 YYDKDF come from the germline V gene (reference sequence). The CDR3 is 13 residues long. The chain's CDR3 is CATSRVPSGEQYF. The DNA for the CDR3 is TGTGCCACCAGCAGGGTTCCTAGCGGGGAGCAGTACTTC.

This clonotype occurred a few times. The genes are TRBV6-6 and TRBJ2-3, with no clear D. CDR1 is MNHNY and CDR2 is SVGAGI in the germline V gene (reference sequence). The CDR3 sequence is 13 residues long. V dropped 6 bases and J dropped 6 bases, with 13 bases sitting between them. CDR3 in amino acids: CASSTELDDTQYF. The DNA of the CDR3 is TGTGCCAGCAGCACGGAGCTAGACGATACGCAGTATTTT.

The rearrangement links TRBV6-1 to TRBJ1-6; TRBD1 matches at 7 bases. Germline V gene lookup returns CDR1 MNHNS and CDR2 SASEGT. The CDR3 extends over 16 amino acids. J was trimmed by 10 bases and V by 0 bases; bases with no gene match: 9. The CDR3 sequence: CASSEAVLGGRSPLHF. As DNA, the CDR3 is TGTGCCAGCAGTGAAGCCGTTTTAGGGGGCAGGTCACCCCTCCACTTT.

This sequence joins TRBV29-1 and TRBJ1-2, with a weak D call TRBD1 (5 bases). This CDR3 comprises 14 residues. Trimming took 4 bases from V and 2 from J, leaving 14 bases between them. Germline V gene data show CDR1 as SQVTM and CDR2 as ANQGSEA. CDR3 region: CSVAPGRVNYGYTF. The CDR3 nucleotides read TGCAGCGTTGCCCCAGGGAGAGTAAACTATGGCTACACCTTC.

The chain is built from TRBV20-1 and TRBJ2-2; D may be TRBD1 (5 bases). Germline V gene data show CDR1 as DFQATT and CDR2 as SNEGSKA (reference sequence). CDR3 length equals 12 residues. V was cut by 5 bases and J by 3 bases, with 7 bases left in between. The CDR3, as DNA: TGCAGTGCTTTGACAGACACCGGGGAGCTGTTTTTT. Amino acid sequence: CSALTDTGELFF.

This chain links TRBV30 with TRBJ2-3; 7 bases match TRBD1. In germline, CDR1 is GTSNPN, CDR2 SVGIG (reference sequence). Losses at the gene ends were 5 bases for V and 2 bases for J; bases not matched to a gene: 7. The CDR3 is 14 amino acids. CDR3 residues: CAWGPGQHTDTQYF. For the CDR3, the DNA is TGTGCCTGGGGCCCGGGACAGCACACAGATACGCAGTATTTT.

In this sample, this clonotype turned up a few times. The chain combines TRBV25-1 with TRBJ1-1; 8 bases map to TRBD1. Germline V lookup: CDR1 MGHDK, CDR2 SYGVNS. V trimming: 3 bases; J trimming: 4 bases; junction bases outside the gene matches: 7. This CDR3 has 15 amino acids. This CDR3 is CASSEPQGGGTEAFF. In nucleotides, the CDR3 is TGTGCCAGCAGTGAGCCACAGGGGGGGGGCACTGAAGCTTTCTTT.

This clonotype was picked up a small number of times. The chain employs TRBV7-9 and TRBJ2-7; D might be TRBD2 (7 bases). Trimming removed 5 bases at V and 10 bases at J, with 21 bases between. The CDR3 loop spans 14 amino acids. Germline-derived CDR1 and CDR2 are SEHNR and FQNEAQ (reference sequence). Here the CDR3 reads CASSPGGGLSEQYF. In nucleotides, the CDR3 is TGTGCCAGCAGCCCCGGCGGGGGCTTATCAGAACAGTACTTC.

The chain uses TRBV4-3 and TRBJ2-5; maybe TRBD1 (6 bases). Trimming removed 0 bases at V and 8 bases at J, with 16 bases between. Germline lookup yields CDR1 LGHNA and CDR2 YSLEER. The CDR3 is made up of 15 amino acids. The CDR3 DNA reads TGCGCCAGCAGCCAAGATTTGACAGGACTCGAAACCCAGTACTTC. Translation: CASSQDLTGLETQYF.

This clonotype was counted ten times or more. V is TRBV5-1 and J is TRBJ2-3; D might be TRBD2 (5 bases). Trimming took 1 base from V and 4 from J, leaving 7 bases between them. There are 13 residues in the CDR3. Germline values: CDR1 SGHRS, CDR2 YFSETQ. The CDR3 here is CASSLSGADTQYF. The CDR3 coding sequence is TGCGCCAGCAGCTTGTCCGGGGCAGATACGCAGTATTTT.

The V and J genes are TRBV20-1 and TRBJ1-2; 7 bases fit TRBD1. V lost 0 bases to trimming and J lost 8 bases; unmatched junction nucleotides: 9. Germline V gives CDR1 DFQATT, CDR2 SNEGSKA (reference sequence). The CDR3 length is 14 residues. The CDR3 is CSARDQGGWRGYTF. CDR3 nucleotides: TGCAGTGCTAGAGATCAGGGGGGGTGGCGGGGCTACACCTTC.

This clonotype was seen more than once but under ten times. V is TRBV24-1 and J is TRBJ1-5; D call uncertain. This CDR3 is built from 13 residues. V dropped 5 bases and J dropped 6 bases, with 10 bases sitting between them. Germline V lookup: CDR1 KGHDR, CDR2 SFDVKD. In DNA, the CDR3 is TGTGCCACCAGTGCCGATTCCAGTCAGCCCCAGCATTTT. Its translation: CATSADSSQPQHF.

V and J are TRBV7-9 and TRBJ1-1, with a tentative D call TRBD1 (5 bases). This CDR3 is built from 14 residues. Germline CDR1 reads SEHNR; CDR2 reads FQNEAQ (reference sequence). V was pared by 3 bases and J by 5 bases, with 13 bases between. The CDR3 nucleotides read TGTGCCAGCAGCTTGCTGGGGGTTGGAACTGAAGCTTTCTTT. Protein sequence: CASSLLGVGTEAFF.

This clonotype occurred a few times. The rearrangement joins TRBV9 to TRBJ2-3; 8 nucleotides match TRBD2. Germline assignment: CDR1 SGDLS and CDR2 YYNGEE. The trim removed 5 bases at V and 5 bases at J, leaving 13 bases unmatched. The CDR3 consists of 16 residues. This chain's CDR3 is CASSSHPTGRGDTQYF. The CDR3 region has the DNA TGTGCCAGCAGTTCTCATCCGACCGGGAGGGGAGATACGCAGTATTTT.

This sequence joins TRBV7-2 and TRBJ1-2; D is unclear. The V gene lost 6 bases and the J gene lost 1 base, with 15 bases spanning the gap. Looked up from germline, CDR1 is SGHTA and CDR2 is FQGNSA. The CDR3 contains 15 residues. The CDR3 coding sequence is TGTGCCAGCAGACATGACGGGCAAAATAACTATGGCTACACCTTC. It encodes CASRHDGQNNYGYTF.

The chain joins TRBV4-1 to TRBJ1-1; TRBD1 is a possible D gene (5 bases). This CDR3 region has 15 residues. Germline V CDR1 and CDR2: MGHRA, YSYEKL. Trimming removed 3 bases at V and 5 bases at J, with 16 bases between. The CDR3 loop is CASSQGRTDTTEAFF. The CDR3 DNA sequence: TGCGCCAGCAGCCAGGGGCGGACGGATACTACTGAAGCTTTCTTT.

The rearrangement uses TRBV19 and TRBJ2-7, with D unresolved. The CDR3 extends over 13 amino acids. Per germline, CDR1 LNHDA and CDR2 SQIVND (reference sequence). V was cut by 0 bases and J by 2 bases, with 5 bases left in between. The CDR3 protein is CASSIEGTYEQYF. As DNA, the CDR3 is TGTGCCAGTAGTATAGAAGGGACCTACGAGCAGTACTTC.

V usage is TRBV24-1 and J usage is TRBJ1-4; 8 bases fit TRBD1. The CDR3 runs 17 residues. The V segment lost 2 bases and the J segment 7 bases; nucleotides outside the gene matches: 11. Per germline, CDR1 KGHDR and CDR2 SFDVKD. The chain's CDR3 is CATSDYKTGAVTEKLFF. The DNA for the CDR3 is TGTGCCACCAGTGATTACAAGACAGGGGCGGTAACTGAAAAACTGTTTTTT.

The J gene is TRBJ2-1, the V gene TRBV7-8, with 10 nucleotides matching TRBD2. This CDR3 contains 15 residues. Per the germline V gene, CDR1 is SGHVS and CDR2 is FQNEAQ. V gave up 7 bases and J gave up 5 bases; unmatched junction bases: 8. The CDR3 DNA reads as TGTGCCAGCACCCCCGGGCTAGCGGGGGACAATGAGCAGTTCTTC. Translating it yields CASTPGLAGDNEQFF.

Worth noting for this clonotype: Germline and junction disagree at one end, which may indicate a read error. V is TRBV12-3 or TRBV12-4 and J is TRBJ2-6; the match to TRBD1 covers 8 bases. The CDR3 is 16 amino acids. CDR3 protein: CASSPPMGQGANVMTF. For the CDR3, the DNA is TGTGCCAGCAGTCCCCCAATGGGCCAGGGGGCCAACGTCATGACTTTC.

V gene TRBV5-1 combines with J gene TRBJ2-2, with a tentative D call TRBD1 (6 bases). This CDR3 has 15 residues. Germline CDR1 is SGHRS and CDR2 is YFSETQ. V gave up 4 bases and J gave up 1 base, with 11 bases separating them. DNA for the CDR3: TGCGCCAGCAGCGTGGACAGCATGAACACCGGGGAGCTGTTTTTT. Translated: CASSVDSMNTGELFF.

This clonotype was picked up a small number of times. One end of the junction is discordant with germline, which a read error may explain. This chain uses TRBV7-2 with TRBJ1-5; D is undetermined. Looked up from germline, CDR1 is SGHTA and CDR2 is FQGNSA. The CDR3 length is 14 residues. This CDR3 is CASSIAGINQPQHF. The CDR3 DNA reads as TGTGCCAGCAGCATAGCAGGTATCAATCAGCCCCAGCATTTT.

This clonotype has a handful of counts. The chain recombines TRBV6-1 with TRBJ2-7, with 11 bases aligning to TRBD1. V trimming: 4 bases; J trimming: 5 bases; junction bases outside the gene matches: 4. Germline CDR1 MNHNS, CDR2 SASEGT. The CDR3 totals 14 residues. CDR3 loop: CASSGDRGIDEQYF. The CDR3 bases are TGTGCCAGCAGTGGGGACAGGGGGATCGACGAGCAGTACTTC.

This clonotype appeared a few times. The chain has TRBV7-9 and TRBJ2-1; no reliable D call. Germline V lookup: CDR1 SEHNR, CDR2 FQNEAQ (reference sequence). Trimming left V 5 bases short and J 4 bases short, with 15 bases between. CDR3 length: 15 amino acids. CDR3 nucleotide sequence: TGTGCCAGCAGCCCCCGGACCGAATCGTACAATGAGCAGTTCTTC. This gives the protein CASSPRTESYNEQFF.

This clonotype occurred a few times. The rearrangement joins TRBV7-3 to TRBJ2-5, with 8 bases fitting TRBD2. V shed 4 bases and J 2 bases; nucleotides not matched to a gene: 3. The CDR3 runs to 14 residues. Germline-derived CDR1 and CDR2 are SGHTA and FQGTGA. CDR3: CASSSTGGQETQYF. The CDR3 DNA is TGTGCCAGCAGCTCGACGGGGGGGCAAGAGACCCAGTACTTC.